A single sample gave rise to the 4 T cell receptor beta chains below, sequenced in a study of response to subunit inactivated influenza vaccine. A single record per CDR3 protein comes from TCRdb applying MiXCR to the RT-PCR reads. The sample yields approximately 160,000 distinct CDR3 sequences, 9.5% to 12% seen once. The sequencing here drew on CD8+ T cells sorted from PBMCs, taken less than 30 months after vaccination. The receptors stem from a man aged 50-75 years who received an inactivated influenza vaccine.

This chain's CDR3 is CASRRLAGGSTDTQYF. The CDR3 coding sequence is TGTGCCAGCAGGCGACTAGCGGGGGGGTCTACAGATACGCAGTATTTT. This sequence joins TRBV2 and TRBJ2-3, with 14 positions matching TRBD2. CDR3 length: 16 amino acids. Germline values: CDR1 SNHLY, CDR2 FYNNEI. Unmatched junction bases numbered 5, after V lost 6 bases and J lost 3 bases.

This clonotype was detected many times. The DNA for the CDR3 is TGCAGTGCAGAAGATCCGGGACAGAATAATGAGCAGTTCTTC. It encodes CSAEDPGQNNEQFF. The V call is TRBV20-1, the J call TRBJ2-1; TRBD1 matches at 7 bases. Germline-derived CDR1 and CDR2 are DFQATT and SNEGSKA (reference sequence). CDR3 size: 14 residues. Trimming removed 6 bases from V and 7 bases from J; junction bases left unmatched: 12.

In its sample, this clonotype was seen a few times. Sequence at one end of the junction differs from germline and may be a read error. The rearrangement links TRBV12-3 or TRBV12-4 to TRBJ1-5; the D gene is possibly TRBD1 (5 bases). The CDR3 length is 11 residues. For the CDR3, the DNA is TGTGCCAGCAGTTTTGGAGGGGCCGCCTTCTTT. Residues: CASSFGGAAFF.

This clonotype has a handful of counts. The genes are TRBV6-1 and TRBJ2-3, with D maybe TRBD2 (6 bases). Germline V gene lookup returns CDR1 MNHNS and CDR2 SASEGT. V was clipped by 6 bases and J by 2 bases, with 18 bases between them. This CDR3 contains 16 residues. Here the CDR3 DNA reads TGTGCCAGCAGGAACCGGGACTGGGAATACACAGATACGCAGTATTTT. It is translated as CASRNRDWEYTDTQYF.